This T cell receptor beta chain appears in the sequencing data of a study of T cell responses to AZD1222 COVID-19 vaccine. Profiling relied on immunoSEQ multiplex PCR, and the TCRdb table lists in-frame clones only, not all of them. This table has tens of thousands of clones, about 88% appearing once. Germline loops: CDR1 SEHNR, CDR2 FQNEAQ (reference sequence). CDR3 length: 14 amino acids. V lost 4 bases and J 2 bases, leaving 12 bases between the germline ends. Study-level points and caveats: A reported finding is that nearly half of spike-specific TCRs target unmutated variant regions. Only after the peak T cell response were repertoires sampled. Baseline antibody screening turned up just a handful of seropositive AZD1222 recipients.

On this clone itself: Its antigen is not known.

The receptor was isolated from an adult in good health. The input for sequencing was peripheral blood, taken on day 0 of AZD1222 vaccination. The chain links TRBV7-9 to TRBJ2-7, with a tentative D call TRBD1 (5 bases). The CDR3 here is CASSSTSGTYEQYF. The CDR3 nucleotides are TGTGCCAGCAGCTCCACATCAGGGACCTACGAGCAGTACTTC.